The rows below give T cell receptor beta chains drawn from one sample of a study of blood T cell repertoires in COVID-19. The protocol was immunoSEQ multiplex PCR, while the TCRdb copy is restricted to in-frame clones and leaves out a portion. The profile shows tens of thousands of clones, roughly 82% of them singletons. Material for sequencing was peripheral blood. The source of these receptors is a human donor in a cohort sampled during active COVID-19. CDR3s include the opening cysteine and the closing phenylalanine or tryptophan. D genes are given only for firm matches. Not all rows give a size; the values are once, few, many and, for expanded clones, a class.

cdr3_length: 16
j_call: TRBJ2-1
d_call: TRBD1
clone_size: .
v_call: TRBV6-1
cdr3_nt: TGTGCCAGCAGTGCCATGTCCGGGACAGTATACAATGAGCAGTTCTTC
cdr3_aa: CASSAMSGTVYNEQFF

cdr3_length: 13
j_call: TRBJ2-5
d_call: .
clone_size: .
v_call: TRBV15
cdr3_nt: TGTGCCACCAGCAGAGATAAACAAGAGACCCAGTACTTC
cdr3_aa: CATSRDKQETQYF

cdr3_length: 17
j_call: TRBJ2-3
d_call: TRBD2
clone_size: .
v_call: TRBV4-2
cdr3_nt: TGTGCCAGCAGCCAAGATATAGCGGGGGGAAACACAGATACGCAGTATTTT
cdr3_aa: CASSQDIAGGNTDTQYF

cdr3_length: 14
j_call: TRBJ1-5
d_call: .
clone_size: .
v_call: TRBV5-1
cdr3_nt: TGCGCCAGCAGCTTCCTCGGAGGGAATCAGCCCCAGCATTTT
cdr3_aa: CASSFLGGNQPQHF

cdr3_length: 15
j_call: TRBJ2-7
d_call: .
clone_size: .
v_call: TRBV19
cdr3_nt: TGTGCCAGTAGCCTCAGGGCAGGTCGCTCCGACGAGCAGTACTTC
cdr3_aa: CASSLRAGRSDEQYF

cdr3_length: 14
j_call: TRBJ2-5
d_call: .
clone_size: .
v_call: TRBV6-1
cdr3_nt: TGTGCCAGCAGTGAACTTGGGGGCGCGGAGACCCAGTACTTC
cdr3_aa: CASSELGGAETQYF

cdr3_length: 17
j_call: TRBJ1-2
d_call: .
clone_size: .
v_call: TRBV21-1
cdr3_nt: TGTGCCAGCAGCAAATATCCCCCCCCGACAGGGAACTATGGCTACACCTTC
cdr3_aa: CASSKYPPPTGNYGYTF

cdr3_length: 13
j_call: TRBJ2-7
d_call: .
clone_size: once
v_call: TRBV27
cdr3_nt: TGTGCCAGCAGTTTAACAGAGTCCTACGAGCAGTACTTC
cdr3_aa: CASSLTESYEQYF

cdr3_length: 15
j_call: TRBJ2-1
d_call: TRBD1
clone_size: few
v_call: TRBV4-1
cdr3_nt: TGCGCCAGCAGCCACCCGGGACAGGGCTACAATGAGCAGTTCTTC
cdr3_aa: CASSHPGQGYNEQFF

cdr3_length: 16
j_call: TRBJ1-1
d_call: .
clone_size: .
v_call: TRBV6-1
cdr3_nt: TGTGCCAGCAGTGAACTGGGGGGGACACACAACACTGAAGCTTTCTTT
cdr3_aa: CASSELGGTHNTEAFF

cdr3_length: 15
j_call: TRBJ2-1
d_call: TRBD2
clone_size: .
v_call: TRBV19
cdr3_nt: TGTGCCAGTAGTTCTCTTAACGGGGGGGTCCTTGAGCAGTTCTTC
cdr3_aa: CASSSLNGGVLEQFF

cdr3_length: 14
j_call: TRBJ1-2
d_call: .
clone_size: .
v_call: TRBV5-1
cdr3_nt: TGCGCCAGCAGCCCGGAGGGCCTCCCCTATGGCTACACCTTC
cdr3_aa: CASSPEGLPYGYTF

cdr3_length: 16
j_call: TRBJ2-1
d_call: TRBD2
clone_size: once
v_call: TRBV5-1
cdr3_nt: TGCGCCAGCAGCCCGCCTAGCGGGGGGGATTACAATGAGCAGTTCTTC
cdr3_aa: CASSPPSGGDYNEQFF

cdr3_length: 15
j_call: TRBJ2-5
d_call: TRBD2
clone_size: .
v_call: TRBV24-1
cdr3_nt: TGTGCCACCAGTGATTCTACGGCGGGGGGGCAGACCCAGTACTTC
cdr3_aa: CATSDSTAGGQTQYF

cdr3_length: 13
j_call: TRBJ2-7
d_call: .
clone_size: .
v_call: TRBV5-4
cdr3_nt: TGTGCCAGCAGCCAAGGCCCTGACTACAGCGGGTACTTC
cdr3_aa: CASSQGPDYSGYF

cdr3_length: 14
j_call: TRBJ2-7
d_call: .
clone_size: .
v_call: TRBV19
cdr3_nt: TGTGCCAGTAGTATTATGACAAGAGCTTACGAGCAGTACTTC
cdr3_aa: CASSIMTRAYEQYF

cdr3_length: 12
j_call: TRBJ2-7
d_call: .
clone_size: .
v_call: TRBV20-1
cdr3_nt: TGCAGTGCTAATGACAGATACTACGAGCAGTACTTC
cdr3_aa: CSANDRYYEQYF

cdr3_length: 14
j_call: TRBJ1-3
d_call: .
clone_size: .
v_call: TRBV5-1
cdr3_nt: TGCGCCAGCAGCTGGGAGGGAGCTGGAAACACCATATATTTT
cdr3_aa: CASSWEGAGNTIYF

cdr3_length: 17
j_call: TRBJ2-3
d_call: .
clone_size: .
v_call: TRBV5-4
cdr3_nt: TGTGCCAGCAGCCCTACAGGGAGCGTGGCAAGCACAGATACGCAGTATTTT
cdr3_aa: CASSPTGSVASTDTQYF

cdr3_length: 11
j_call: TRBJ1-2
d_call: .
clone_size: .
v_call: TRBV20-1
cdr3_nt: TGCAGTGCTAGAGGAGGTGCTGGCTACACCTTC
cdr3_aa: CSARGGAGYTF

cdr3_length: 13
j_call: TRBJ2-5
d_call: .
clone_size: .
v_call: TRBV29-1
cdr3_nt: TGCAGCGTTAGCAGGGCCCTCGGGGAGACCCAGTACTTC
cdr3_aa: CSVSRALGETQYF

cdr3_length: 14
j_call: TRBJ1-4
d_call: .
clone_size: .
v_call: TRBV7-9
cdr3_nt: TGTGCCAGCAGTCGCCCAGGGGTTGGGGAAAAACTGTTTTTT
cdr3_aa: CASSRPGVGEKLFF

cdr3_length: 13
j_call: TRBJ1-2
d_call: .
clone_size: .
v_call: TRBV11-2
cdr3_nt: TGTGCCAGCAGCATCGGACATGTCTATGGCTACACCTTC
cdr3_aa: CASSIGHVYGYTF

cdr3_length: 13
j_call: TRBJ1-2
d_call: .
clone_size: .
v_call: TRBV12-3/TRBV12-4
cdr3_nt: TGTGCCAGCAGTCCCCGGACACTCTATGGCTACACCTTC
cdr3_aa: CASSPRTLYGYTF

cdr3_length: 16
j_call: TRBJ2-7
d_call: .
clone_size: .
v_call: TRBV2
cdr3_nt: TGTGCCAGCAGTGACCCCGCCAGGCTGAGCTCCTACGAGCAGTACTTC
cdr3_aa: CASSDPARLSSYEQYF

cdr3_length: 14
j_call: TRBJ2-5
d_call: .
clone_size: .
v_call: TRBV5-1
cdr3_nt: TGCGCCAGCAGCTCCTTAGGGGGCCAAGAGACCCAGTACTTC
cdr3_aa: CASSSLGGQETQYF

cdr3_length: 13
j_call: TRBJ2-7
d_call: TRBD2
clone_size: .
v_call: TRBV5-4
cdr3_nt: TGTGCCAGCAGACCTAGCGGCTCCTACGAGCAGTACTTC
cdr3_aa: CASRPSGSYEQYF

cdr3_length: 19
j_call: TRBJ2-1
d_call: TRBD2
clone_size: .
v_call: TRBV5-1
cdr3_nt: TGCGCCAGCAGCTCGGAAGGTGGGCTAGCGGGGGGTGCCTACAATGAGCAGTTCTTC
cdr3_aa: CASSSEGGLAGGAYNEQFF

cdr3_length: 14
j_call: TRBJ2-3
d_call: .
clone_size: .
v_call: TRBV7-9
cdr3_nt: TGTGCCAGCAGCTTAAGTATCGCGCCGGATACGCAGTATTTT
cdr3_aa: CASSLSIAPDTQYF

cdr3_length: 13
j_call: TRBJ1-5
d_call: .
clone_size: .
v_call: TRBV19
cdr3_nt: TGTGCCAGTAGTATTAAAGCTAATCAGCCCCAGCATTTT
cdr3_aa: CASSIKANQPQHF

cdr3_length: 14
j_call: TRBJ2-7
d_call: .
clone_size: few
v_call: TRBV13
cdr3_nt: TGTGCCAGCAGCTCCGGACAATTCCAAGACGAGCAGTACTTC
cdr3_aa: CASSSGQFQDEQYF

cdr3_length: 12
j_call: TRBJ1-5
d_call: .
clone_size: .
v_call: TRBV7-9
cdr3_nt: TGTGCCAGCAGCATCGCAGAGGAGCCCCAGCATTTT
cdr3_aa: CASSIAEEPQHF

cdr3_length: 12
j_call: TRBJ2-7
d_call: TRBD1
clone_size: .
v_call: TRBV2
cdr3_nt: TGTGCCGGCCGGGACAGCTCCTACGAGCAGTACTTC
cdr3_aa: CAGRDSSYEQYF

cdr3_length: 14
j_call: TRBJ1-1
d_call: .
clone_size: few
v_call: TRBV11-3
cdr3_nt: TGTGCCACCTCTCCCCGGGGGGATCACACTGAAGCTTTCTTT
cdr3_aa: CATSPRGDHTEAFF

cdr3_length: 13
j_call: TRBJ1-1
d_call: .
clone_size: .
v_call: TRBV30
cdr3_nt: TGTGCCTGGTCTAGGCCCCCCCGCACTGAAGCTTTCTTT
cdr3_aa: CAWSRPPRTEAFF

cdr3_length: 15
j_call: TRBJ2-1
d_call: TRBD2
clone_size: .
v_call: TRBV5-1
cdr3_nt: TGCGCCAGCAGACTCCTCGGGACTAACTACAATGAGCAGTTCTTC
cdr3_aa: CASRLLGTNYNEQFF

cdr3_length: 13
j_call: TRBJ1-1
d_call: .
clone_size: .
v_call: TRBV19
cdr3_nt: TGTGCCAGTAGTATCGGGGGGGACACTGAAGCTTTCTTT
cdr3_aa: CASSIGGDTEAFF

cdr3_length: 14
j_call: TRBJ1-2
d_call: TRBD1
clone_size: .
v_call: TRBV7-2
cdr3_nt: TGTGCCAGCAGCTCGGGACAGGGTGCCTATGGCTACACCTTC
cdr3_aa: CASSSGQGAYGYTF

cdr3_length: 17
j_call: TRBJ1-6
d_call: .
clone_size: .
v_call: TRBV12-5
cdr3_nt: TGTGCTAGTGGTTTGGTCCTGACAGGCTCCTATAATTCACCCCTCCACTTT
cdr3_aa: CASGLVLTGSYNSPLHF

cdr3_length: 12
j_call: TRBJ1-1
d_call: .
clone_size: medium-sized
v_call: TRBV5-1
cdr3_nt: TGCGCCAGCAGCTTGTCTAACACTGAAGCTTTCTTT
cdr3_aa: CASSLSNTEAFF

cdr3_length: 14
j_call: TRBJ2-7
d_call: TRBD2
clone_size: .
v_call: TRBV11-1
cdr3_nt: TGTGCCAGCAGCTGGGCGGGGACTAGCAGCGAGCAGTACTTC
cdr3_aa: CASSWAGTSSEQYF

cdr3_length: 13
j_call: TRBJ2-1
d_call: .
clone_size: few
v_call: TRBV25-1
cdr3_nt: TGTGCTACGTCCCTAAGCTCCTACAATGAGCAGTTCTTC
cdr3_aa: CATSLSSYNEQFF

cdr3_length: 15
j_call: TRBJ2-7
d_call: TRBD2
clone_size: few
v_call: TRBV5-1
cdr3_nt: TGCGCCAGCAGCTTGGGATGGACTAGCGGCTACGAGCAGTACTTC
cdr3_aa: CASSLGWTSGYEQYF

cdr3_length: 13
j_call: TRBJ1-6
d_call: TRBD1
clone_size: .
v_call: TRBV6-5
cdr3_nt: TGTGCCAGCAGTCAGGGGGTCGTTTCACCCCTCCACTTT
cdr3_aa: CASSQGVVSPLHF

cdr3_length: 11
j_call: TRBJ2-7
d_call: TRBD2
clone_size: .
v_call: TRBV29-1
cdr3_nt: TGCAGCGCCGGACTAGTCAACGAGCAGTACTTC
cdr3_aa: CSAGLVNEQYF

cdr3_length: 14
j_call: TRBJ2-7
d_call: TRBD1
clone_size: .
v_call: TRBV5-1
cdr3_nt: TGCGCCAGCAGCGTTCCCCAAACAGGGGCCGAGCAGTACTTC
cdr3_aa: CASSVPQTGAEQYF

cdr3_length: 14
j_call: TRBJ1-2
d_call: .
clone_size: .
v_call: TRBV3-1/TRBV3-2
cdr3_nt: TGTGCCAGCAGCTCAGGGAAGTCCGACTATGGCTACACCTTC
cdr3_aa: CASSSGKSDYGYTF

cdr3_length: 15
j_call: TRBJ2-7
d_call: TRBD2
clone_size: .
v_call: TRBV4-1
cdr3_nt: TGCGCCAGCAGCCAAGAATTGGGACTATCCTACGAGCAGTACTTC
cdr3_aa: CASSQELGLSYEQYF

cdr3_length: 17
j_call: TRBJ1-2
d_call: .
clone_size: .
v_call: TRBV9
cdr3_nt: TGTGCCAGCAGCATACAGGGACCGGGCTTCACAAACTATGGCTACACCTTC
cdr3_aa: CASSIQGPGFTNYGYTF

cdr3_length: 14
j_call: TRBJ2-7
d_call: TRBD1
clone_size: once
v_call: TRBV5-1
cdr3_nt: TGCGCCAGCAGCCGTACAGGGGGCTCCTACGAGCAGTACTTC
cdr3_aa: CASSRTGGSYEQYF

cdr3_length: 17
j_call: TRBJ2-3
d_call: TRBD2
clone_size: .
v_call: TRBV5-1
cdr3_nt: TGCGCCAGCAGCCCCGGACTAGCGGGGGCGGGGGGAGATACGCAGTATTTT
cdr3_aa: CASSPGLAGAGGDTQYF

cdr3_length: 14
j_call: TRBJ1-1
d_call: .
clone_size: .
v_call: TRBV4-1
cdr3_nt: TGCGCCAGCAGCCAAGACGGAGTGAACACTGAAGCTTTCTTT
cdr3_aa: CASSQDGVNTEAFF

cdr3_length: 13
j_call: TRBJ2-7
d_call: .
clone_size: .
v_call: TRBV12-3/TRBV12-4
cdr3_nt: TGTGCCAGCAGTTCAGGAGGGAACTACGAGCAGTACTTC
cdr3_aa: CASSSGGNYEQYF

cdr3_length: 15
j_call: TRBJ1-2
d_call: .
clone_size: .
v_call: TRBV5-6
cdr3_nt: TGTGCCAGCAGCTTAGTAGGCTCTGGAGGGTATGGCTACACCTTC
cdr3_aa: CASSLVGSGGYGYTF